This TCR beta chain came from a study of PD-1 blockade in classical Hodgkin lymphoma. Described time point: cycle 4 day 1 (C4D1), after less than seven weeks of nivolumab. Every patient relapsed after autologous stem cell transplantation, and brentuximab vedotin exposure varied. Negative selection with magnetic separation was used to purify CD4+ T cells from thawed PBMCs. TCRdb's table, derived via immunoSEQ multiplex PCR, lists solely in-frame clones and lacks some. The data contain about 6,400 clones, about 89% of them singletons. V was trimmed by 6 bases and J by 1 base, leaving 13 bases between them. CDR3 size: 14 residues. Germline-derived CDR1 and CDR2 are SGHTA and FQGNSA. This clone appeared once.

The clonotype originates from a human donor with classical Hodgkin lymphoma. This chain connects TRBV7-2 to TRBJ2-7; D is uncertain. The starting material was CD4+ T cells from blood, obtained before the fourth cycle of nivolumab. CDR3 region: CASRKQTGSYEQYF. The CDR3 DNA sequence: TGTGCCAGCAGAAAACAAACGGGTTCCTACGAGCAGTACTTC. The whole variable domain, filled in from reference TRBV7-2 and TRBJ2-7, reads GAGVSQSPSNKVTEKGKDVELRCDPISGHTALYWYRQSLGQGLEFLIYFQGNSAPDKSGLPSDRFSAERTGGSVSTLTIQRTQQEDSAVYLCASRKQTGSYEQYFGPGTRLTVT.